Listed below are T cell receptor beta chains from one sample, sequenced in a study of Ad26.COV2.S vaccination and SARS-CoV-2 variants. Data came from immunoSEQ multiplex PCR; TCRdb stores just in-frame clones and leaves some out. This sample has over 85,000 clones, with around 80% found just once. The sequenced sample was peripheral blood, obtained after recovery from COVID-19. The receptor set was obtained from a human donor who had recovered from COVID-19. Both conserved end residues are part of each CDR3. Each record gives: J gene, clone size, V gene, D gene, CDR3 DNA, CDR3 protein. A D gene is named only where the DNA matches it firmly. Only some rows state a clone size, as once, few, many or a class for expanded clones.

j_call: TRBJ2-5; clone_size: -; v_call: TRBV7-7; d_call: -; cdr3_nt: TGTGCCAGCAGCTTATCGATTGGACAGTGGGAGACCCAGTACTTC; cdr3_aa: CASSLSIGQWETQYF
j_call: TRBJ2-3; clone_size: -; v_call: TRBV7-9; d_call: -; cdr3_nt: TGTGCCAGCAGCGATCCGGGAATAGAAAATACAGATACGCAGTATTTT; cdr3_aa: CASSDPGIENTDTQYF
j_call: TRBJ2-2; clone_size: -; v_call: TRBV3-1/TRBV3-2; d_call: -; cdr3_nt: TGTGCCAGCAGCCAAGATCTTTGGGGGCCTCTAGAACTCACCGGGGAGCTGTTTTTT; cdr3_aa: CASSQDLWGPLELTGELFF
j_call: TRBJ2-2; clone_size: -; v_call: TRBV7-2; d_call: -; cdr3_nt: TGTGCCAGCAGCTTGTACAGGCCCCGAGGGACGACCGGGGAGCTGTTTTTT; cdr3_aa: CASSLYRPRGTTGELFF
j_call: TRBJ1-2; clone_size: -; v_call: TRBV4-3; d_call: -; cdr3_nt: TGCGCCAGCAGCCAAGCGTTGGAGGGCGGCTATGGCTACACCTTC; cdr3_aa: CASSQALEGGYGYTF
j_call: TRBJ2-2; clone_size: -; v_call: TRBV18; d_call: -; cdr3_nt: TGTGCCAGCTCACCACGCGTACATGACACCGGGGAGCTGTTTTTT; cdr3_aa: CASSPRVHDTGELFF
j_call: TRBJ1-1; clone_size: -; v_call: TRBV3-1/TRBV3-2; d_call: -; cdr3_nt: TGTGCCAGCAGCCCCTTCCGGATCCCCAACACTGAAGCTTTCTTT; cdr3_aa: CASSPFRIPNTEAFF
j_call: TRBJ2-7; clone_size: few; v_call: TRBV5-1; d_call: -; cdr3_nt: TGCGCCAGCAGCTTGGCAGGGACCGCGGTTTCCTACGAGCAGTACTTC; cdr3_aa: CASSLAGTAVSYEQYF
j_call: TRBJ1-1; clone_size: -; v_call: TRBV28; d_call: TRBD1; cdr3_nt: TGTGCCAGCACCTTGGGGGACAGGAACACTGAAGCTTTCTTT; cdr3_aa: CASTLGDRNTEAFF
j_call: TRBJ2-7; clone_size: -; v_call: TRBV7-2; d_call: TRBD2; cdr3_nt: TGTGCCAGCAGCTCCACCCCCCGGGACTACCTGTCCAGGCAGTACTTC; cdr3_aa: CASSSTPRDYLSRQYF
j_call: TRBJ2-5; clone_size: large; v_call: TRBV7-2; d_call: -; cdr3_nt: TGTGCCAGCACCTTAGGTGACATTTTGGGTGCCGACCAGTACTTC; cdr3_aa: CASTLGDILGADQYF
j_call: TRBJ2-7; clone_size: -; v_call: TRBV28; d_call: -; cdr3_nt: TGTGCCAGCAGTGGTCCGGGGTGGGTCTCCTACGAGCAGTACTTC; cdr3_aa: CASSGPGWVSYEQYF
j_call: TRBJ2-3; clone_size: -; v_call: TRBV7-6; d_call: TRBD2; cdr3_nt: TGTGCCAGCAGCTTAGCTCAAGCGGGGGGTGGCTCTGATACGCAGTATTTT; cdr3_aa: CASSLAQAGGGSDTQYF
j_call: TRBJ1-2; clone_size: -; v_call: TRBV4-3; d_call: TRBD1; cdr3_nt: TGCGCCAGCAGCCAAGATGAGGGCAGGGGGAATGGCTACACCTTC; cdr3_aa: CASSQDEGRGNGYTF
j_call: TRBJ1-3; clone_size: -; v_call: TRBV6-1; d_call: -; cdr3_nt: TGTGCCAGCAGTGAATTGCAGGGGACGGGAAACACCATATATTTT; cdr3_aa: CASSELQGTGNTIYF
j_call: TRBJ2-1; clone_size: few; v_call: TRBV28; d_call: -; cdr3_nt: TGTGCCAGCAGTTTACCAGGGAGCTCCTACAATGAGCAGTTCTTC; cdr3_aa: CASSLPGSSYNEQFF
j_call: TRBJ1-1; clone_size: -; v_call: TRBV5-1; d_call: TRBD1; cdr3_nt: TGCGCCAGCAGCTCCCGGGTGGGACAGGGGGGTAGGGGCACTGAAGCTTTCTTT; cdr3_aa: CASSSRVGQGGRGTEAFF
j_call: TRBJ1-1; clone_size: few; v_call: TRBV19; d_call: -; cdr3_nt: TGTGCCAGTAGTATCGAAGGCGGGACTGAAGCTTTCTTT; cdr3_aa: CASSIEGGTEAFF
j_call: TRBJ2-5; clone_size: -; v_call: TRBV19; d_call: -; cdr3_nt: TGTGCCAGTAGTATAACGGACTTACAAGAGACCCAGTACTTC; cdr3_aa: CASSITDLQETQYF
j_call: TRBJ2-3; clone_size: -; v_call: TRBV18; d_call: TRBD2; cdr3_nt: TGTGCCAGCTCACCCACACCCCAGCGGGGGGAAACAGATACGCAGTATTTT; cdr3_aa: CASSPTPQRGETDTQYF
j_call: TRBJ1-4; clone_size: -; v_call: TRBV7-9; d_call: -; cdr3_nt: TGTGCCAGCAGCTTAGGCCAAACTAATGAAAAACTGTTTTTT; cdr3_aa: CASSLGQTNEKLFF
j_call: TRBJ2-1; clone_size: -; v_call: TRBV19; d_call: -; cdr3_nt: TGTGCCAGTAGCCCCGACGCCTACAATGAGCAGTTCTTC; cdr3_aa: CASSPDAYNEQFF
j_call: TRBJ1-3; clone_size: few; v_call: TRBV15; d_call: -; cdr3_nt: TGTGCCACCAGCAGAGATGGTGAGGGAGTCGCTGGAAACACCATATATTTT; cdr3_aa: CATSRDGEGVAGNTIYF
j_call: TRBJ1-6; clone_size: once; v_call: TRBV19; d_call: -; cdr3_nt: TGTGCCAGTAGACGAACGGGGGGGGGCTATAATTCACCCCTCCACTTT; cdr3_aa: CASRRTGGGYNSPLHF
j_call: TRBJ2-6; clone_size: -; v_call: TRBV3-1/TRBV3-2; d_call: -; cdr3_nt: TGTGCCAGCAGCCAAGGGGGTGGGGCCAACGTCCTGACTTTC; cdr3_aa: CASSQGGGANVLTF
j_call: TRBJ1-5; clone_size: -; v_call: TRBV3-1/TRBV3-2; d_call: -; cdr3_nt: TGTGCCAGCAGCCGATTTAGCGGGACACAGCAGCCCCAGCATTTT; cdr3_aa: CASSRFSGTQQPQHF
j_call: TRBJ1-1; clone_size: -; v_call: TRBV9; d_call: -; cdr3_nt: TGTGCCAGCAGCGTTGGGCAGGGGAGGACTGAAGCTTTCTTT; cdr3_aa: CASSVGQGRTEAFF
j_call: TRBJ1-2; clone_size: -; v_call: TRBV5-6; d_call: -; cdr3_nt: TGTGCCAGCAGCGTAGAGGCGGGGGCGCGCCGGTATGGCTACACCTTC; cdr3_aa: CASSVEAGARRYGYTF
j_call: TRBJ1-1; clone_size: -; v_call: TRBV27; d_call: -; cdr3_nt: TGTGCCAGCAGTTTAAGAGGGATAGGGAGCACTGAAGCTTTCTTT; cdr3_aa: CASSLRGIGSTEAFF
j_call: TRBJ2-3; clone_size: few; v_call: TRBV18; d_call: -; cdr3_nt: TGTGCCAGCTCAGGGGTTTCAGATACGCAGTATTTT; cdr3_aa: CASSGVSDTQYF
j_call: TRBJ1-3; clone_size: -; v_call: TRBV10-3; d_call: TRBD1; cdr3_nt: TGTGCCATCAGTTCTGGACAGGGATTAGACACCATATATTTT; cdr3_aa: CAISSGQGLDTIYF
j_call: TRBJ2-1; clone_size: -; v_call: TRBV4-1; d_call: TRBD1; cdr3_nt: TGCGCCAGCAGGAGGGGGCGCGGCGACAATGAGCAGTTCTTC; cdr3_aa: CASRRGRGDNEQFF
j_call: TRBJ2-3; clone_size: -; v_call: TRBV10-3; d_call: -; cdr3_nt: TGTGCCATCAGTGAGTCTGAAGATACGCAGTATTTT; cdr3_aa: CAISESEDTQYF
j_call: TRBJ1-4; clone_size: -; v_call: TRBV7-9; d_call: -; cdr3_nt: TGTGCCAGCAGAAGAGGACAGACTGAAAAACTGTTTTTT; cdr3_aa: CASRRGQTEKLFF
j_call: TRBJ2-2; clone_size: -; v_call: TRBV7-3; d_call: -; cdr3_nt: TGTGCCAGCAGCTTTTTGCCGGGATCGAACACCGGGGAGCTGTTTTTT; cdr3_aa: CASSFLPGSNTGELFF
j_call: TRBJ2-3; clone_size: -; v_call: TRBV5-4; d_call: -; cdr3_nt: TGTGCCAGCAGCTTGGATCGGGGACATACCGAGACGCAGTATTTT; cdr3_aa: CASSLDRGHTETQYF
j_call: TRBJ2-2; clone_size: -; v_call: TRBV15; d_call: -; cdr3_nt: TGTGCCACGGGGGACCCCCCGAACACCGGGGAGCTGTTTTTT; cdr3_aa: CATGDPPNTGELFF
j_call: TRBJ2-7; clone_size: -; v_call: TRBV7-2; d_call: -; cdr3_nt: TGTGCCAGCAGCTTCCAAGAGGGCTACGAGCAGTACTTC; cdr3_aa: CASSFQEGYEQYF
j_call: TRBJ1-6; clone_size: few; v_call: TRBV2; d_call: -; cdr3_nt: TGTGCCAGCAGGGAGGACAGTACCACCATCTATAATTCACCCCTCCACTTT; cdr3_aa: CASREDSTTIYNSPLHF
j_call: TRBJ1-1; clone_size: few; v_call: TRBV27; d_call: TRBD1; cdr3_nt: TGTGCCAGCAGTACCAGGACAGGGAGGAACACTGAAGCTTTCTTT; cdr3_aa: CASSTRTGRNTEAFF
j_call: TRBJ1-1; clone_size: -; v_call: TRBV4-2; d_call: -; cdr3_nt: TGTGCCAGCAGCCAAGAAGTTGGAGTGGACACTGAAGCTTTCTTT; cdr3_aa: CASSQEVGVDTEAFF
j_call: TRBJ2-3; clone_size: -; v_call: TRBV6-6; d_call: TRBD1; cdr3_nt: TGTGCCAGCACCAACACCCACAGGGGGGGCACAGATACGCAGTATTTT; cdr3_aa: CASTNTHRGGTDTQYF
j_call: TRBJ1-1; clone_size: -; v_call: TRBV30; d_call: -; cdr3_nt: TGTGCCTGGAGTGCCCTGGCCACTGAAGCTTTCTTT; cdr3_aa: CAWSALATEAFF
j_call: TRBJ2-2; clone_size: -; v_call: TRBV7-3; d_call: -; cdr3_nt: TGTGCCAGCAGCTTAACAGCTACCGGGGAGCTGTTTTTT; cdr3_aa: CASSLTATGELFF
j_call: TRBJ2-4; clone_size: -; v_call: TRBV5-1; d_call: TRBD2; cdr3_nt: TGCGCCAGCAGCTGGGGACTAGCGGGGAGAAACATTCAGTACTTC; cdr3_aa: CASSWGLAGRNIQYF
j_call: TRBJ1-4; clone_size: once; v_call: TRBV3-1/TRBV3-2; d_call: -; cdr3_nt: TGTGCCAGCAGCCTCGGACCGGGGAATGAAAAACTGTTTTTT; cdr3_aa: CASSLGPGNEKLFF